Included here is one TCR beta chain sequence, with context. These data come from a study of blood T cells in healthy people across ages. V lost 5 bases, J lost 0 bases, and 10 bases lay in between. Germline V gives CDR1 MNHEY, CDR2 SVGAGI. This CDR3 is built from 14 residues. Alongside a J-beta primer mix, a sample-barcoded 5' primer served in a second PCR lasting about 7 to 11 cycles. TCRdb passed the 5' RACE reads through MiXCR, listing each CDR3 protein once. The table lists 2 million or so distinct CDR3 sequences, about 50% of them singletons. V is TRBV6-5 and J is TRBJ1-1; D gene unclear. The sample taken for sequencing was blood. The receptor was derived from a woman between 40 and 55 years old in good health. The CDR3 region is CASSKQSMNTEAFF. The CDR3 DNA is TGTGCCAGCAGTAAACAGAGTATGAACACTGAAGCTTTCTTT.